Included here is one T cell receptor beta chain sequence, with context. Trimming pared 4 bases from V and 7 bases from J, leaving 10 bases between. Per germline, CDR1 LGHDT and CDR2 YNNKEL (reference sequence). The CDR3 length is 12 residues. This sample is part of a study of blood T cell repertoires in COVID-19. The table came from immunoSEQ multiplex PCR; TCRdb's copy has only in-frame clones and leaves some out. The sample consists of around 290,000 clones, around nine tenths of them appearing once. Sequencing input: PBMCs or T cells enriched from blood (not recorded which). The receptor was derived from a woman younger than 30 who had recovered from COVID-19. This sequence joins TRBV3-1 (or the pseudogene TRBV3-2) and TRBJ1-2, with D possibly TRBD1 on 6 matching bases. The CDR3 sequence is CASSPGVAGYTF. In DNA form, the CDR3 reads TGTGCCAGCAGCCCAGGGGTAGCTGGCTACACCTTC.